This TCR beta chain was obtained from a study of T cell changes during pregnancy in multiple sclerosis. Germline assignment: CDR1 MRHNA and CDR2 SNTAGT. Unmatched junction bases numbered 13, after V lost 6 bases and J lost 9 bases. This CDR3 has 15 residues. Using immunoSEQ multiplex PCR, the repertoire was profiled, and TCRdb retains in-frame clones only, with some absent. The repertoire consists of approximately 100,000 clones, with 90% to 95% occurring once and the leading ten covering 0.7% to 0.9%. The rearrangement uses TRBV6-4 and TRBJ2-1; 8 positions match TRBD2. The clonotype comes from a female donor with multiple sclerosis, enrolled in a pregnancy study. The material was peripheral blood, obtained before pregnancy. The CDR3 spells CASRKQSLGGGEQFF. CDR3 bases: TGTGCCAGCAGGAAACAATCGCTCGGGGGGGGTGAGCAGTTCTTC.